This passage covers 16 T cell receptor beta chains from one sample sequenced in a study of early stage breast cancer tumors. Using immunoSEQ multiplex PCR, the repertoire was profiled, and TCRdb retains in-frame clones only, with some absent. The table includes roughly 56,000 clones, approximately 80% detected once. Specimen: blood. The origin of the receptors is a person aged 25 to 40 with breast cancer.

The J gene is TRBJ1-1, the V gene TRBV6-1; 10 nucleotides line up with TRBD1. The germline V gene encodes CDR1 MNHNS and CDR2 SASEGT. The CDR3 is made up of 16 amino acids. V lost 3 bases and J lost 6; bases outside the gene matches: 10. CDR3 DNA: TGTGCCAGCAGTGAGCTACCGGGACAGGGGATATCTGAAGCTTTCTTT. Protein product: CASSELPGQGISEAFF.

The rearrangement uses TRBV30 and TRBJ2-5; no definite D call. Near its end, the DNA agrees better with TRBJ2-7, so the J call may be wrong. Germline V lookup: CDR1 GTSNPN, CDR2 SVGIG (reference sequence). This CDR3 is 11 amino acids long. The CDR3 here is CAWSVLDEQYF. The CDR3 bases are TGTGCCTGGAGTGTTTTAGACGAGCAGTACTTC.

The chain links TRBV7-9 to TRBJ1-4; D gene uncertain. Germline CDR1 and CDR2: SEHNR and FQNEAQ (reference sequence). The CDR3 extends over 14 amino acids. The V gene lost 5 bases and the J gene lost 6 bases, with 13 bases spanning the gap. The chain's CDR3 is CASSPSWADEKLFF. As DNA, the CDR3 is TGTGCCAGCAGCCCCAGCTGGGCGGATGAAAAACTGTTTTTT.

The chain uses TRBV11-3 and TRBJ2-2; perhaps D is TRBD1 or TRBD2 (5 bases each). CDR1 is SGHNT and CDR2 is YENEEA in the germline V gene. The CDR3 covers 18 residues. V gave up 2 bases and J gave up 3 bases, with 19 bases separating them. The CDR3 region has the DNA TGTGCCAGCAGCTTAAGGGGCTTCGGGCGGGTGGACACCGGGGAGCTGTTTTTT. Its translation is CASSLRGFGRVDTGELFF.

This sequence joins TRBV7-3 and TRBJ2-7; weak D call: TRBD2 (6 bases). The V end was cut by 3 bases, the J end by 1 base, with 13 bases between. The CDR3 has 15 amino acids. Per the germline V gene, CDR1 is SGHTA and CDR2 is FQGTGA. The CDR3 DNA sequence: TGTGCCAGCAGCTTGGCGGGACTCGCTTCCTACGAGCAGTACTTC. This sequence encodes CASSLAGLASYEQYF.

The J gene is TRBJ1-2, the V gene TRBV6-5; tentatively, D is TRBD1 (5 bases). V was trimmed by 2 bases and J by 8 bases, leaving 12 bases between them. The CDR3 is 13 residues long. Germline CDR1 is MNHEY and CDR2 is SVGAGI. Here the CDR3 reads CASSYEGLLGYTF. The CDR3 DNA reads TGTGCCAGCAGTTACGAGGGGCTTCTAGGCTACACCTTC.

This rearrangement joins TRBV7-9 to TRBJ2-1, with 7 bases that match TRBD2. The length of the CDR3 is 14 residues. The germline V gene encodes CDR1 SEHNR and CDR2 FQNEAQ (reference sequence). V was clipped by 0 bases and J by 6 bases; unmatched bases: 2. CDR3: CASSLAGGSNEQFF. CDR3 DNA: TGTGCCAGCAGCTTAGCGGGAGGGTCCAATGAGCAGTTCTTC.

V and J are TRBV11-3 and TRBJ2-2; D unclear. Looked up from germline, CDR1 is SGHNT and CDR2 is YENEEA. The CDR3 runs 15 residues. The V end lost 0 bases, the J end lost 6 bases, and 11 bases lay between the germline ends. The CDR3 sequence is CASSLEPEKAGELFF. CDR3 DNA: TGTGCCAGCAGCTTAGAACCAGAAAAGGCCGGGGAGCTGTTTTTT.

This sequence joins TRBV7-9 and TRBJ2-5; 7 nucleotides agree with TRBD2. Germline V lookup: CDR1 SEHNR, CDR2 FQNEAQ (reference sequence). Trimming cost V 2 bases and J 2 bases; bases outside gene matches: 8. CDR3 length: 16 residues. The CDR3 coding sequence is TGTGCCAGCAGCTTACTTCTCGGGAGGCTACAAGAGACCCAGTACTTC. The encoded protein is CASSLLLGRLQETQYF.

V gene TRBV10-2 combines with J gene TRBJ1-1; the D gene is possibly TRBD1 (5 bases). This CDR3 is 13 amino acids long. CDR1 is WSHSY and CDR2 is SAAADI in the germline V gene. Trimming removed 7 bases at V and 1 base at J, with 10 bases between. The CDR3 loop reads CASKLGTNTEAFF. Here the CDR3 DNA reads TGCGCCAGCAAATTGGGGACGAACACTGAAGCTTTCTTT.

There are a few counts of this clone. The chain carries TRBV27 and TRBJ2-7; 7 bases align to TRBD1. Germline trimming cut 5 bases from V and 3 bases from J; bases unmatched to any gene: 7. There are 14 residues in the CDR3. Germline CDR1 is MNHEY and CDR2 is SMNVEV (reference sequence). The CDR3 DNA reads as TGTGCCAGCAGTCCCCTGGGACAGAGCTACGAGCAGTACTTC. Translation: CASSPLGQSYEQYF.

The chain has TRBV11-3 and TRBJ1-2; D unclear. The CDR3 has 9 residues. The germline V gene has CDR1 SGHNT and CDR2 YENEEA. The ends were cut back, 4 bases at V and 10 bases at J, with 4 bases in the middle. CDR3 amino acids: CASSSFYTF. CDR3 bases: TGTGCCAGCAGCTCCTTCTACACCTTC.

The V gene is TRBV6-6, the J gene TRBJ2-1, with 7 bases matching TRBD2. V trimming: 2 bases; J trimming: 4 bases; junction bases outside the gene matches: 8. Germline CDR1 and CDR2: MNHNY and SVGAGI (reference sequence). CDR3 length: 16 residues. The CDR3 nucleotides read TGTGCCAGCAGTTACCCCCAGGGCGGGAGATACAATGAGCAGTTCTTC. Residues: CASSYPQGGRYNEQFF.

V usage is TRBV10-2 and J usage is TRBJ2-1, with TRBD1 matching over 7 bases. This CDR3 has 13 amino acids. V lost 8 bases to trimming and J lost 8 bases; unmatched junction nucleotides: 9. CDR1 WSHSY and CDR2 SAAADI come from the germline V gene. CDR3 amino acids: CASFDRASDEQFF. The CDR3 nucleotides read TGCGCCAGCTTCGACAGGGCCTCCGATGAGCAGTTCTTC.

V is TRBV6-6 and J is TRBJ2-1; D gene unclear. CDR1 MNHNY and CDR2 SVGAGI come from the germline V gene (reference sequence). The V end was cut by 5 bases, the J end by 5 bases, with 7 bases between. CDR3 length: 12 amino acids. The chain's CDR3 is CASSRINNEQFF. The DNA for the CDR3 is TGTGCCAGCAGTCGGATAAACAATGAGCAGTTCTTC.

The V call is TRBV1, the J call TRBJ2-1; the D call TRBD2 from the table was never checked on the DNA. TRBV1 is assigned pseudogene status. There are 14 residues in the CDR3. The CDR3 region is CTSSPRDYYNEQFF. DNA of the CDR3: TGCACCAGCAGCCCCCGGGACTACTACAATGAGCAGTTCTTC.